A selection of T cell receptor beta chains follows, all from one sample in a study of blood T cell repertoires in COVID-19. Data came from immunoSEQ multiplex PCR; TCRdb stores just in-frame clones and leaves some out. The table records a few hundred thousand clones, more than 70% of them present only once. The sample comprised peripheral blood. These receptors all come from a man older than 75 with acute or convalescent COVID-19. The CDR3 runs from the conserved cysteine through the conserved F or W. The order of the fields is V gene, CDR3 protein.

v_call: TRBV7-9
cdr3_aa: CASSLDGQRGEQFF

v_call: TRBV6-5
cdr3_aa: CASRGQGAPYEQYF

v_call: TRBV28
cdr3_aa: CASTRLRGYEKLFF

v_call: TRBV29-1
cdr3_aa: CSGSGQLYTEAFF

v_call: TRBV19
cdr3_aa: CASSLQGTSVKNEQFF

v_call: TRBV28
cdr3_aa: CASFSGRVNTGELFF

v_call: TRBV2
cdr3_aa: CASSVQGAAYIAGANVLTF

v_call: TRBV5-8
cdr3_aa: CASSRLKHNSPLHF

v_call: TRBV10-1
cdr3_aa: CASQDSFSGNTIYF

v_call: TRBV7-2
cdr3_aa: CASSPPGRGNTEAFF

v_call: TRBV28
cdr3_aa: CASSSGGRNEQFF

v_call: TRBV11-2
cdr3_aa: CASSWPGQGFNSPLHF

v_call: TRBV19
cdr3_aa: CASSPTGLSNTEAFF

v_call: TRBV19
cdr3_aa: CASSIMGGPREQYF

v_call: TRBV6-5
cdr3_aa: CASSWGDNQPQHF

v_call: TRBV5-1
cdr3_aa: CASSFSGQSNQPQHF

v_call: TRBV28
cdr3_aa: CASTDRVSGNTIYF

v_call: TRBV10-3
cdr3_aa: CAISESEAHDYTF

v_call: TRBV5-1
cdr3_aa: CASSPLVSGEGGEQFF

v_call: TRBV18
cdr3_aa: CASSPPNRRHREPFYGYTF

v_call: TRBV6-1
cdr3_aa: CASSDPGTGGLNTEAFF

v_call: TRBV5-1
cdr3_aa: CASSPSGGGTEAFF

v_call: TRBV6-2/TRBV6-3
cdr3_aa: CASSYGFGRISTDTQYF

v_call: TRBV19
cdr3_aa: CASRPGGVNRYGYTF

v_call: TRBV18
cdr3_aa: CASSPQANYEQYF

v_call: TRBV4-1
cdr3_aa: CASSQAGLAGGTQQFF

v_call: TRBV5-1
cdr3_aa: CASSSWPARAPYNEQFF

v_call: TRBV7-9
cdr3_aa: CASSSGQGTPNQPQHF

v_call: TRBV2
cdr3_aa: CASRVGQGNQPQHF